Below are 26 T cell receptor beta chains sequenced from a single sample in a study of T cell repertoires in cytomegalovirus infection. TCRdb re-analysed the reads in MiXCR, keeping a single row per CDR3 protein. Found here are hundreds of thousands of distinct CDR3 sequences, less than 25% of them singletons; the top ten hold 8%. Sequenced material: CD8+ T cells from PBMCs. The receptors shown here come from a human donor in good health (CMV status not recorded). Some clones in this sample may be carry-over from other donors' samples.

The table lists this clonotype with a count of one. One end of the junction fails to match germline, which may point to a read error. The chain couples TRBV7-4 to TRBJ1-4, with D unresolved. CDR3 length: 15 residues. Germline V gene sequence: CDR1 SGHVT, CDR2 SQSDAQ. CDR3 loop: CASSALVATNKKLFF. CDR3 coding DNA: TGTGCCAGCAGCGCTCTCGTTGCAACTAATAAAAAACTGTTTTTT.

The chain recombines TRBV29-1 with TRBJ2-2, with D perhaps matching TRBD1 (6 bases). The germline V gene has CDR1 SQVTM and CDR2 ANQGSEA. This CDR3 spans 15 amino acids. V dropped 1 base and J dropped 4 bases, with 13 bases sitting between them. CDR3 region: CSVEGGTRPTGELFF. CDR3 nucleotide sequence: TGCAGCGTTGAAGGGGGGACAAGACCCACCGGGGAGCTGTTTTTT.

Only a few counts were recorded for this clonotype. The chain combines TRBV10-3 with TRBJ2-7, with D perhaps matching TRBD1 (6 bases). Germline CDR1 ENHRY, CDR2 SYGVKD. V gave up 5 bases and J gave up 7 bases, with 12 bases separating them. The CDR3 covers 12 residues. Here the CDR3 reads CAISPGQVEQYF. Here the CDR3 DNA reads TGTGCCATCAGTCCGGGACAAGTGGAGCAGTACTTC.

V and J are TRBV28 and TRBJ2-2; 7 bases match TRBD1. From germline, CDR1 is MDHEN and CDR2 SYDVKM. This CDR3 contains 15 residues. V was pared by 6 bases and J by 6 bases, with 10 bases of the junction left unmatched. The CDR3, as DNA: TGTGCCAGCAGGACCGGGACAGCGAGACCCGGGGAGCTGTTTTTT. This codes for CASRTGTARPGELFF.

The chain recombines TRBV15 with TRBJ2-5; 7 bases agree with TRBD1. Germline V gives CDR1 LNHNV, CDR2 YYDKDF (reference sequence). The CDR3 sequence is 15 residues long. Trimming removed 0 bases from V and 4 bases from J; junction bases left unmatched: 5. The CDR3: CATSREGQPGETQYF. As DNA, the CDR3 is TGTGCCACCAGCAGAGAGGGACAGCCGGGAGAGACCCAGTACTTC.

The chain has TRBV5-1 and TRBJ2-7; D unresolved. In germline, CDR1 is SGHRS, CDR2 YFSETQ. The CDR3 totals 14 residues. V lost 0 bases and J lost 5, with 12 bases in between. The CDR3, as DNA: TGCGCCAGCAGCTTGGAGGCGTCCCCCAACGAGCAGTACTTC. It codes for CASSLEASPNEQYF.

This clonotype showed up many times. V gene TRBV6-5 combines with J gene TRBJ2-3, with 12 nucleotides matching TRBD2. This CDR3 is 16 amino acids long. Losses at the gene ends were 0 bases for V and 4 bases for J; bases not matched to a gene: 2. The germline gives CDR1 MNHEY, CDR2 SVGAGI. The CDR3 loop is CASSYSRLAGADTQYF. CDR3 DNA sequence: TGTGCCAGCAGTTACTCGAGACTAGCGGGAGCAGATACGCAGTATTTT.

The chain recombines TRBV10-3 with TRBJ2-7, with 8 bases that match TRBD2. V was pared by 6 bases and J by 4 bases, with 14 bases of the junction left unmatched. This CDR3 is 16 amino acids long. CDR1 is ENHRY, CDR2 SYGVKD, per germline. The CDR3 DNA reads TGTGCCATCAGCGGGAATAGCGGGGCCAACCGGTACGAGCAGTACTTC. It translates to CAISGNSGANRYEQYF.

This chain links TRBV6-5 with TRBJ2-3, with 15 positions matching TRBD2. The CDR3 loop spans 16 amino acids. Germline V gene data show CDR1 as MNHEY and CDR2 as SVGAGI. With V trimmed by 7 bases and J by 5 bases, 7 bases remained unmatched. In DNA, the CDR3 is TGTGCCAGCAACCTAGGGACTAGCGGGGGGCGAGATACGCAGTATTTT. Its translation is CASNLGTSGGRDTQYF.

The chain is built from TRBV4-3 and TRBJ1-5; D is uncertain. This CDR3 has 14 residues. The V end lost 1 base, the J end lost 4 bases, and 8 bases lay between the germline ends. Per germline, CDR1 LGHNA and CDR2 YSLEER. In DNA, the CDR3 is TGCGCCAGCAGCCAAGGCAGGTTTAATCAGCCCCAGCATTTT. Protein sequence: CASSQGRFNQPQHF.

In its sample, this clonotype was seen many times. The J gene is TRBJ2-2, the V gene TRBV20-1, with D perhaps TRBD1 or TRBD2 (5 bases each). This CDR3 contains 15 residues. Trimming took 4 bases from V and 5 from J, leaving 17 bases between them. Germline V CDR1 and CDR2: DFQATT, SNEGSKA (reference sequence). CDR3: CSAKGPGSATGELFF. The CDR3 DNA reads TGCAGTGCTAAGGGGCCAGGGAGTGCGACCGGGGAGCTGTTTTTT.

This clonotype appeared many times. The gene calls are TRBV6-5 and TRBJ1-1; the D is unclear. CDR3 length: 14 amino acids. In germline, CDR1 is MNHEY, CDR2 SVGAGI. V was cut by 0 bases and J by 6 bases, with 11 bases left in between. The CDR3 loop is CASSYSNTVPEAFF. The CDR3 region has the DNA TGTGCCAGCAGTTACTCGAATACGGTCCCTGAAGCTTTCTTT.

As for this clonotype: Possible read error: a much larger clone is one base away. The chain joins TRBV7-9 to TRBJ2-5; 9 bases are shared with TRBD1. The germline V gene encodes CDR1 SEHNR and CDR2 FQNEAQ (reference sequence). The CDR3 totals 15 residues. The CDR3 DNA reads as TGTGCCGGCAGCGGCAGACAGGGGGAACGAGAGACCCAGTACTTC. Translated, it gives CAGSGRQGERETQYF.

This clonotype has ten or more counts. The chain uses TRBV6-4 and TRBJ2-1, with a tentative D call TRBD1 (6 bases). Germline CDR1 and CDR2: MRHNA and SNTAGT. This CDR3 comprises 14 residues. The ends were cut back, 0 bases at V and 9 bases at J, with 12 bases in the middle. The CDR3 DNA reads TGTGCCAGCAGTGACTCGATGGGGGCGGCTGAGCAGTTCTTC. Protein sequence: CASSDSMGAAEQFF.

The V gene is TRBV2, the J gene TRBJ2-7, with 10 bases identical to TRBD1. The germline gives CDR1 SNHLY, CDR2 FYNNEI. The V segment lost 3 bases and the J segment 1 base; nucleotides outside the gene matches: 0. The CDR3 runs 14 residues. The CDR3 here is CASSEGQGSYEQYV. CDR3 coding DNA: TGTGCCAGCAGTGAGGGACAGGGGTCCTACGAGCAGTACGTC.

The table lists this clonotype with many counts. CDR3 protein: CASSYSTLASYNEQFF. For the CDR3, the DNA is TGTGCCAGCAGTTACTCGACGCTAGCCTCCTACAATGAGCAGTTCTTC. The chain joins TRBV6-6 to TRBJ2-1; D is perhaps TRBD2 (5 bases). The CDR3 spans 16 residues. The V gene's germline CDR1 is MNHNY and CDR2 SVGAGI (reference sequence). The ends were cut back, 0 bases at V and 0 bases at J, with 9 bases in the middle.

A word on this clonotype: At one end, the junction sequence differs from germline, possibly due to a read error. The CDR3 DNA follows: TGTGTCAGCAGCTTAGAGGTCTCCCAGGACAGGGCTGGAAACACCATATATTTT. It specifies CVSSLEVSQDRAGNTIYF. The chain couples TRBV7-6 to TRBJ1-3, with 8 bases aligning to TRBD1. There are 18 residues in the CDR3. Germline CDR1 SGHVS, CDR2 FNYEAQ.

The chain employs TRBV7-9 and TRBJ2-2; D is possibly TRBD1 or TRBD2 (5 bases each). Germline V lookup: CDR1 SEHNR, CDR2 FQNEAQ (reference sequence). The CDR3 length is 18 residues. Trimming took 10 bases from V and 0 from J, leaving 24 bases between them. In DNA form, the CDR3 reads TGTGCCAACAGTCCAGGCCCCCCGGGGCCCCCGAACACCGGGGAGCTGTTTTTT. Residues: CANSPGPPGPPNTGELFF.

For this clonotype: The junction departs from germline at one end; a sequencing error may be responsible. CDR3 in amino acids: CASSLEVAGGSYNEQFF. CDR3 nucleotide sequence: TGTGCTAGCAGCTTAGAAGTAGCGGGGGGTTCCTACAATGAGCAGTTCTTC. The rearrangement links TRBV7-7 to TRBJ2-1; 10 bases line up with TRBD2. This CDR3 has 17 residues. Germline values: CDR1 SSHAT, CDR2 FNYEAQ (reference sequence).

The chain recombines TRBV20-1 with TRBJ2-1, with D tentatively TRBD1 (5 bases). V was trimmed by 6 bases and J by 0 bases, leaving 18 bases between them. The V gene's germline CDR1 is DFQATT and CDR2 SNEGSKA (reference sequence). The CDR3 extends over 16 amino acids. CDR3 region: CSAEADSVPSYNEQFF. The CDR3 bases are TGCAGTGCCGAGGCCGACAGCGTCCCCTCCTACAATGAGCAGTTCTTC.

This clonotype was detected many times. The chain carries TRBV7-9 and TRBJ2-3; 8 bases are shared with TRBD2. This CDR3 comprises 18 residues. The germline gives CDR1 SEHNR, CDR2 FQNEAQ (reference sequence). V was pared by 5 bases and J by 0 bases, with 13 bases of the junction left unmatched. CDR3 bases: TGTGCCAGCAGCCCGGTGGGCGGGGGGCCCACTAGCACAGATACGCAGTATTTT. As protein: CASSPVGGGPTSTDTQYF.

This clonotype was seen a handful of times. The V gene is TRBV4-1, the J gene TRBJ1-1; 8 positions match TRBD1. Germline values: CDR1 MGHRA, CDR2 YSYEKL. The V and J ends lost 3 bases and 1 base, in that order; junction bases with no gene match: 4. There are 15 residues in the CDR3. CDR3 sequence (DNA): TGCGCCAGCAGCCAGTTGGGACAGGAGAACACTGAAGCTTTCTTT. Its translation is CASSQLGQENTEAFF.

As to this clonotype: A clone one base away is much larger, so this may be a read error. The chain carries TRBV7-4 and TRBJ2-7; 8 bases align to TRBD1. CDR1 and CDR2 from the germline V gene are SGHVT and SQSDAQ. The CDR3 is made up of 15 amino acids. CDR3 amino acids: CTSSLAGQGFYEQYF. In nucleotides, the CDR3 is TGTACCAGCAGCTTAGCTGGACAGGGTTTCTACGAGCAGTACTTC.

This clonotype was observed many times. The chain has TRBV12-3 or TRBV12-4 and TRBJ2-7, with D tentatively TRBD1 (5 bases). Trimming took off 3 bases at V and 3 bases at J, with 9 bases between the two ends. The CDR3 is 13 amino acids. CDR3 in DNA: TGTGCCAGCAGTTTCTCAGGGATCTACGAGCAGTACGTC. Its translation: CASSFSGIYEQYV.

The rearrangement joins TRBV7-9 to TRBJ2-7, with D maybe TRBD1 (5 bases). The V end was cut by 3 bases, the J end by 2 bases, with 11 bases between. The CDR3 is 14 residues long. CDR1 and CDR2 (germline): SEHNR, FQNEAQ (reference sequence). CDR3 nucleotide sequence: TGTGCCAGCAGCTTTAATGACAGACCCTACGAGCAGTACTTC. Its translation: CASSFNDRPYEQYF.

This clonotype occurred a few times. The chain uses TRBV4-1 and TRBJ1-2; D unresolved. The V gene's germline CDR1 is MGHRA and CDR2 YSYEKL. The V and J ends lost 0 bases and 2 bases respectively, with 10 bases between them. The CDR3 spans 15 residues. CDR3 amino acids: CASSQESYSNYGYTF. CDR3 coding DNA: TGCGCCAGCAGCCAAGAATCATACAGCAACTATGGCTACACCTTC.